This TCR beta chain was found in a study of T cells after yellow fever vaccination. TCRdb itself ran the 5' RACE reads through MiXCR, one entry per CDR3 protein. The sample has over 250,000 distinct CDR3 sequences, over 3.5% seen once; the top ten hold around 23%. Details on this clonotype: No antigen is known for it.

Study outcomes and limitations: Weaker overall was a secondary response that nonetheless peaked faster, on day 5 versus 15.

CDR3 size: 14 residues. J gave up 8 bases and V 3 bases, and 9 bases lay outside the gene matches. Germline V gene sequence: CDR1 MNHEY, CDR2 SMNVEV (reference sequence). The sequence derives from a man younger than 30 who received the YFV17D yellow fever vaccine. The sample consisted of PBMCs, taken 5 days after the yellow fever booster vaccination. The rearrangement uses TRBV27 and TRBJ1-2, with TRBD1 matching over 7 bases. CDR3 protein: CASSFRTGAEGYTF. In DNA form, the CDR3 reads TGTGCCAGCAGTTTTCGGACAGGCGCGGAAGGCTACACCTTC.